Each of the 10 T cell receptor beta chains below was sequenced from the same sample in a study of beta chain features in type 1 diabetes. The entirety of the isolated RNA underwent reverse transcription, so expressed TCRB transcripts were sequenced. Data came from immunoSEQ multiplex PCR; TCRdb stores just in-frame clones and leaves some out. The table records hundreds of thousands of clones, approximately 15% of them present only once. Sample: naive CD4+ T cells from blood. The source of these receptors is a man in his thirties or forties in good health.

The J gene is TRBJ2-1, the V gene TRBV27, with 12 bases matching TRBD2. The CDR3 length is 16 residues. The V and J ends lost 3 bases and 3 bases, in that order; junction bases with no gene match: 3. The V gene's germline CDR1 is MNHEY and CDR2 SMNVEV (reference sequence). As DNA, the CDR3 is TGTGCCAGCAGTTTGAGACTAGCGGGAGACTACAATGAGCAGTTCTTC. This sequence encodes CASSLRLAGDYNEQFF.

This rearrangement joins TRBV7-2 to TRBJ2-5; 9 nucleotides match TRBD2. Per the germline V gene, CDR1 is SGHTA and CDR2 is FQGNSA. The CDR3 length is 15 residues. V lost 5 bases to trimming and J lost 5 bases; unmatched junction nucleotides: 9. CDR3 amino acids: CASSPQWLAGETQYF. As DNA, the CDR3 is TGTGCCAGCAGCCCGCAATGGCTAGCGGGGGAGACCCAGTACTTC.

This clone was counted only a few times. V and J are TRBV7-2 and TRBJ2-7, with 7 bases lining up with TRBD1. V lost 4 bases and J lost 2; bases outside the gene matches: 5. The CDR3 extends over 14 amino acids. Germline V gives CDR1 SGHTA, CDR2 FQGNSA. The CDR3 sequence is CASSWRQGTYEQYF. The CDR3 bases are TGTGCCAGCAGCTGGAGACAGGGAACCTACGAGCAGTACTTC. The whole variable domain, remainder taken from reference TRBV7-2 and TRBJ2-7, is GAGVSQSPSNKVTEKGKDVELRCDPISGHTALYWYRQSLGQGLEFLIYFQGNSAPDKSGLPSDRFSAERTGGSVSTLTIQRTQQEDSAVYLCASSWRQGTYEQYFGPGTRLTVT.

The chain carries TRBV4-3 and TRBJ2-7; tentatively, D is TRBD2 (5 bases). Germline values: CDR1 LGHNA, CDR2 YSLEER. The CDR3 length is 17 residues. The germline V and J ends were trimmed by 0 bases and 3 bases, with 18 bases remaining between them. This chain's CDR3 is CASSQDHGLRNGYEQYF. Written as DNA, the CDR3 is TGCGCCAGCAGCCAAGACCATGGACTGCGGAATGGCTACGAGCAGTACTTC.

This chain links TRBV10-3 with TRBJ2-7, with 7 bases fitting TRBD1. The V gene's germline CDR1 is ENHRY and CDR2 SYGVKD. The length of the CDR3 is 16 residues. The V gene end was trimmed by 2 bases and the J gene end by 5 bases; junction bases not matched to a gene: 12. CDR3 nucleotide sequence: TGTGCCATCAGTGAGCCTGCCGAGACAGGGTACCACGAGCAGTACTTC. Translated: CAISEPAETGYHEQYF.

The chain combines TRBV10-3 with TRBJ1-1; perhaps TRBD1 as D (5 bases). V lost 8 bases and J lost 1, with 14 bases in between. Germline V CDR1 and CDR2: ENHRY, SYGVKD. CDR3 length: 14 amino acids. Here the CDR3 reads CAIAPRQTNTEAFF. CDR3 DNA: TGTGCCATCGCCCCCCGACAGACGAACACTGAAGCTTTCTTT.

This clone was seen only a few times. V usage is TRBV25-1 and J usage is TRBJ1-2; no reliable D call. Trimming removed 1 base at V and 8 bases at J, with 11 bases between. Germline V lookup: CDR1 MGHDK, CDR2 SYGVNS. CDR3 size: 13 residues. DNA of the CDR3: TGTGCCAGCAGTGAATCTGGAGAATGGGGCTACACCTTC. Protein sequence: CASSESGEWGYTF.

The rearrangement joins TRBV29-1 to TRBJ2-7; no clear D. V shed 6 bases and J shed 0 bases, with 9 bases lying between them. Germline V lookup: CDR1 SQVTM, CDR2 ANQGSEA. The CDR3 loop spans 12 amino acids. The CDR3, as DNA: TGCAGCGTCTTGGACCGCTCCTACGAGCAGTACTTC. It encodes CSVLDRSYEQYF.

For the CDR3, the DNA is TGTGCCAGCAGGTTCGCAGGGAGCCCTCATGAGCAGTTCTTC. It translates to CASRFAGSPHEQFF. This chain joins TRBV2 and TRBJ2-1; D is perhaps TRBD1 or TRBD2 (5 bases each). This CDR3 region has 14 residues. The V end was cut by 6 bases, the J end by 8 bases, with 17 bases between. Germline V gene data show CDR1 as SNHLY and CDR2 as FYNNEI.

This chain links TRBV23-1 with TRBJ1-5; D not resolved. TRBV23-1 is labeled an ORF, and its function is uncertain. This CDR3 contains 11 residues. Trimming stripped 3 bases from V and 5 bases from J, with 2 bases between. CDR3 bases: TGCGCCAGCAGTCAGTATCAGCCCCAGCATTTT. It is translated as CASSQYQPQHF.